Below, 27 T cell receptor beta chains from the same sample are listed, as sequenced in a study of shared clonotypes between healthy human individuals (dated by TCRdb to 2018 to 2020). Library prep was done by the immunoSEQ multiplex PCR assay. TCRdb holds this immuneACCESS table with in-frame rearrangements only. Some clones are missing; in checked studies, unresolved V genes explain under half, and the rest has no known cause. In this sample the table shows about 380,000 clones, roughly 96% of which occur a single time. The ten top clones hold approximately 0.32% of the sample. Material: memory CD8+ T cells sorted from blood. Taken with the paper, the label for cell subset or site translates to: CD45RO+ cells pooled with CCR7-negative TemRA cells. The source of these receptors is a man aged 25 to 45 in good health.

The rearrangement joins TRBV11-1 to TRBJ2-1; D call uncertain. The CDR3 contains 15 residues. The germline V and J ends were trimmed by 3 bases and 0 bases, with 9 bases remaining between them. Germline loops: CDR1 SGHAT, CDR2 FQDESV (reference sequence). CDR3 amino acids: CASSFRWSSYNEQFF. The CDR3 DNA reads as TGTGCCAGCAGCTTCAGGTGGAGCTCCTACAATGAGCAGTTCTTC.

This rearrangement joins TRBV27 to TRBJ2-6, with 8 bases fitting TRBD2. CDR3 length: 16 residues. The junction had 1 base not matched to a gene; V was cut back by 3 bases and J by 0 bases. Germline values: CDR1 MNHEY, CDR2 SMNVEV (reference sequence). Here the CDR3 reads CASSFLAGSGANVLTF. The CDR3 DNA sequence: TGTGCCAGCAGTTTCCTAGCGGGCTCTGGGGCCAACGTCCTGACTTTC.

This clone has only one observation. The gene calls are TRBV5-1 and TRBJ2-3; D is possibly TRBD1 (6 bases). This CDR3 comprises 16 residues. Germline V lookup: CDR1 SGHRS, CDR2 YFSETQ. Deletions cut 2 bases from V and 4 bases from J, with 17 bases between. CDR3: CASSLVPGHSADTQYF. CDR3 in DNA: TGCGCCAGCAGCTTAGTCCCGGGACATTCGGCAGATACGCAGTATTTT. Variable domain in full (rest from reference TRBV5-1 and TRBJ2-3): KAGVTQTPRYLIKTRGQQVTLSCSPISGHRSVSWYQQTPGQGLQFLFEYFSETQRNKGNFPGRFSGRQFSNSRSEMNVSTLELGDSALYLCASSLVPGHSADTQYFGPGTRLTVL.

This clone came up once. This chain links TRBV29-1 with TRBJ2-1; 7 bases align to TRBD1. Germline trimming cut 6 bases from V and 9 bases from J; bases unmatched to any gene: 11. There are 13 residues in the CDR3. Germline V gives CDR1 SQVTM, CDR2 ANQGSEA. CDR3 region: CSVGTGVRPEQFF. CDR3 DNA: TGCAGCGTCGGAACAGGGGTTCGTCCTGAGCAGTTCTTC.

The table lists this clone with a count of one. The chain is built from TRBV28 and TRBJ2-4; 7 nucleotides align to TRBD1. The germline V gene has CDR1 MDHEN and CDR2 SYDVKM. V shed 6 bases and J 0 bases; nucleotides not matched to a gene: 5. The CDR3 spans 15 residues. CDR3 amino acids: CASRSWTGAKNIQYF. In DNA form, the CDR3 reads TGTGCCAGCAGGTCCTGGACAGGAGCCAAAAACATTCAGTACTTC.

The V call is TRBV28, the J call TRBJ2-7; D might be TRBD2 (6 bases). The CDR3 covers 14 residues. V lost 4 bases and J 5 bases, leaving 15 bases between the germline ends. Germline V CDR1 and CDR2: MDHEN, SYDVKM. For the CDR3, the DNA is TGTGCCAGCAGTTCTGATGGGACTGGGGACGAGCAGTACTTC. It encodes CASSSDGTGDEQYF. Using reference TRBV28 and TRBJ2-7 for the parts outside the CDR3, the full variable domain is DVKVTQSSRYLVKRTGEKVFLECVQDMDHENMFWYRQDPGLGLRLIYFSYDVKMKEKGDIPEGYSVSREKKERFSLILESASTNQTSMYLCASSSDGTGDEQYFGPGTRLTVT.

J is TRBJ2-1 and V is TRBV4-1; the D gene is possibly TRBD1 (6 bases). The V end was cut by 0 bases, the J end by 0 bases, with 6 bases between. This CDR3 has 15 residues. In germline, CDR1 is MGHRA, CDR2 YSYEKL. This CDR3 is CASSQEDSSYNEQFF. The CDR3 nucleotides are TGCGCCAGCAGCCAAGAGGACAGCTCCTACAATGAGCAGTTCTTC.

In this sample, this clone turned up once. The V gene is TRBV7-6, the J gene TRBJ2-5, with 7 bases matching TRBD1. This CDR3 contains 14 residues. After removal of 1 base from V and 4 bases from J, the junction contained 3 bases not matched to a gene. CDR1 is SGHVS, CDR2 FNYEAQ, per germline. The CDR3 DNA reads as TGTGCCAGCAGCTTAGTTTACAGGGGAGAGACCCAGTACTTC. This translates into CASSLVYRGETQYF. The full variable domain, in which reference TRBV7-6 and TRBJ2-5 provide the parts outside the CDR3, is GAGVSQSPRYKVTKRGQDVALRCDPISGHVSLYWYRQALGQGPEFLTYFNYEAQQDKSGLPNDRFSAERPEGSISTLTIQRTEQRDSAMYRCASSLVYRGETQYFGPGTRLLVL.

The chain carries TRBV10-3 and TRBJ1-3, with a weak D call TRBD1 (5 bases). Germline V gives CDR1 ENHRY, CDR2 SYGVKD. V shed 4 bases and J shed 0 bases, with 7 bases lying between them. This CDR3 region has 14 residues. Here the CDR3 reads CAISGGVSGNTIYF. The CDR3 DNA reads as TGTGCCATCAGTGGGGGGGTCTCTGGAAACACCATATATTTT.

The rearrangement links TRBV19 to TRBJ2-7; D may match TRBD1 or TRBD2 (5 bases each). CDR3 size: 14 residues. V lost 6 bases to trimming and J lost 1 base, with 13 bases between them. Germline CDR1 is LNHDA and CDR2 is SQIVND (reference sequence). Here the CDR3 DNA reads TGTGCCAGTAGGCCGGGGCCCTCATCCTACGAGCAGTACTTC. This translates into CASRPGPSSYEQYF.

This chain links TRBV11-1 with TRBJ1-4; maybe TRBD1 (5 bases). V was trimmed by 1 base and J by 2 bases, leaving 8 bases between them. Germline CDR1 and CDR2: SGHAT and FQDESV (reference sequence). The CDR3 contains 15 residues. As DNA, the CDR3 is TGTGCCAGCAGCTTAGGCTACAGGACTAATGAAAAACTGTTTTTT. Translated, it gives CASSLGYRTNEKLFF.

The chain combines TRBV28 with TRBJ2-7; 8 bases match TRBD1. The CDR3 spans 15 residues. The ends lost 8 bases at V and 3 bases at J; junction bases unmatched: 12. The germline V gene encodes CDR1 MDHEN and CDR2 SYDVKM. The chain's CDR3 is CASSASRGRIYEQYF. CDR3 nucleotide sequence: TGTGCCAGCTCTGCATCCAGGGGGCGCATCTACGAGCAGTACTTC. Full variable domain (rest looked up from reference TRBV28 and TRBJ2-7): DVKVTQSSRYLVKRTGEKVFLECVQDMDHENMFWYRQDPGLGLRLIYFSYDVKMKEKGDIPEGYSVSREKKERFSLILESASTNQTSMYLCASSASRGRIYEQYFGPGTRLTVT.

In DNA form, the CDR3 reads TGCGCCAGCAGTGAGTCGTGGAATACGCAGTATTTT. This encodes CASSESWNTQYF. The genes are TRBV10-1 and TRBJ2-3; D remains ambiguous. In germline, CDR1 is WNHNN, CDR2 SYGVQD (reference sequence). The CDR3 sequence is 12 residues long. Trimming took off 0 bases at V and 7 bases at J, with 5 bases between the two ends.

The rearrangement uses TRBV23-1 and TRBJ1-4, with 10 bases matching TRBD1. TRBV23-1 is recorded as an ORF, its role being uncertain. Losses at the gene ends were 6 bases for V and 1 base for J; bases not matched to a gene: 2. This CDR3 has 15 amino acids. CDR3 loop: CASRGDRGTNEKLFF. The DNA for the CDR3 is TGCGCCAGCAGGGGGGACAGGGGAACTAATGAAAAACTGTTTTTT.

The rearrangement joins TRBV28 to TRBJ2-7; D gene ambiguous. V was pared by 5 bases and J by 9 bases, with 17 bases between. The CDR3 is 13 amino acids. Germline assignment: CDR1 MDHEN and CDR2 SYDVKM. Here the CDR3 DNA reads TGTGCCAGCAGTCTAAAAATACCTACGGTGCAGTACTTC. Translated, it gives CASSLKIPTVQYF.

V usage is TRBV6-6 and J usage is TRBJ2-5, with D perhaps matching TRBD1 (6 bases). This CDR3 has 15 residues. CDR1 is MNHNY, CDR2 SVGAGI, per germline (reference sequence). The ends were cut back, 3 bases at V and 1 base at J, with 12 bases in the middle. The CDR3 here is CASSYGDTGQETQYF. CDR3 DNA sequence: TGTGCCAGCAGTTATGGGGACACCGGCCAAGAGACCCAGTACTTC.

The V and J genes are TRBV6-1 and TRBJ1-2, with unresolved D. This CDR3 comprises 13 residues. CDR1 MNHNS and CDR2 SASEGT come from the germline V gene. Trimming left V 7 bases short and J 5 bases short, with 14 bases between. As DNA, the CDR3 is TGTGCCAGCAACATCTCGGGAAAGTATGGCTACACCTTC. It is translated as CASNISGKYGYTF.

This chain connects TRBV18 to TRBJ2-1; 10 bases fit TRBD2. V trimming: 6 bases; J trimming: 0 bases; junction bases outside the gene matches: 5. Germline CDR1 KGHSH, CDR2 LQKENI. The CDR3 length is 16 residues. Here the CDR3 reads CASSPSSGSSYNEQFF. CDR3 nucleotide sequence: TGTGCCAGCTCGCCCTCTAGCGGGAGCTCCTACAATGAGCAGTTCTTC.

CDR3: CASSIWRRYSYNEQFF. The DNA of the CDR3 is TGTGCCAGTAGTATATGGAGACGGTACTCCTACAATGAGCAGTTCTTC. The chain employs TRBV19 and TRBJ2-1; no clear D. Germline values: CDR1 LNHDA, CDR2 SQIVND (reference sequence). The CDR3 is made up of 16 amino acids. With 2 bases removed from V and 0 bases from J, the gap between germline ends came to 11 bases. Supplemented by reference TRBV19 and TRBJ2-1, the full variable domain reads DGGITQSPKYLFRKEGQNVTLSCEQNLNHDAMYWYRQDPGQGLRLIYYSQIVNDFQKGDIAEGYSVSREKKESFPLTVTSAQKNPTAFYLCASSIWRRYSYNEQFFGPGTRLTVL.

The J gene is TRBJ1-3, the V gene TRBV19; 9 bases map to TRBD1. The trim removed 3 bases at V and 2 bases at J, leaving 2 bases unmatched. There are 15 residues in the CDR3. The germline V gene has CDR1 LNHDA and CDR2 SQIVND (reference sequence). The CDR3 sequence: CASSIDRGTGNTIYF. DNA for the CDR3: TGTGCCAGTAGTATCGACAGGGGGACTGGAAACACCATATATTTT.

The chain has TRBV30 and TRBJ2-3; 9 bases align to TRBD2. The CDR3 has 13 residues. Looked up from germline, CDR1 is GTSNPN and CDR2 is SVGIG (reference sequence). J gave up 5 bases and V 2 bases, and 2 bases lay outside the gene matches. CDR3 amino acids: CAWSSGRIDTQYF. CDR3 sequence (DNA): TGTGCCTGGAGTAGCGGGAGGATAGATACGCAGTATTTT.

The rearrangement links TRBV28 to TRBJ2-1, with 8 bases that match TRBD1. CDR1 is MDHEN, CDR2 SYDVKM, per germline. The CDR3 runs 15 residues. After removal of 1 base from V and 6 bases from J, the junction contained 5 bases not matched to a gene. In DNA, the CDR3 is TGTGCCAGCAGTTTATCTCGGACAGGGTCCAATGAGCAGTTCTTC. Its protein product is CASSLSRTGSNEQFF.

The chain is built from TRBV5-4 and TRBJ2-7, with TRBD2 matching 12 bases. Germline V gene lookup returns CDR1 SGHNT and CDR2 YYREEE (reference sequence). With 2 bases clipped from V and 2 bases from J, the junction kept 2 bases outside the gene matches. The CDR3 is made up of 15 amino acids. The CDR3 is CASSFGTSGPYEQYF. CDR3 in DNA: TGTGCCAGCAGCTTCGGGACTAGCGGGCCCTACGAGCAGTACTTC.

This chain uses TRBV11-2 with TRBJ1-2; possible D gene TRBD1, 5 bases. Trimming stripped 0 bases from V and 2 bases from J, with 7 bases between. Germline lookup yields CDR1 SGHAT and CDR2 FQNNGV. CDR3 length equals 14 residues. Here the CDR3 DNA reads TGTGCCAGCAGCTTAGATCCAGGGAACTATGGCTACACCTTC. Its translation: CASSLDPGNYGYTF.

The V call is TRBV18, the J call TRBJ2-3, with D perhaps matching TRBD2 (5 bases). CDR1 and CDR2 from the germline V gene are KGHSH and LQKENI. Trimming pared 6 bases from V and 2 bases from J, leaving 18 bases between. There are 16 residues in the CDR3. Here the CDR3 DNA reads TGTGCCAGCTCGCCGTTCTGGGAGTCCCCCACAGATACGCAGTATTTT. Amino acids: CASSPFWESPTDTQYF.

This clone was seen once. The same CDR3 also results from other DNA sequences found in this sample. The chain employs TRBV7-9 and TRBJ2-5; 8 bases are a match to TRBD2. CDR1 SEHNR and CDR2 FQNEAQ come from the germline V gene (reference sequence). J was trimmed by 5 bases and V by 6 bases; bases with no gene match: 2. The CDR3 has 12 residues. CDR3: CASSLAGETQYF. The DNA for the CDR3 is TGTGCCAGCAGTCTAGCGGGCGAGACCCAGTACTTC.

The chain is built from TRBV4-1 and TRBJ1-4, with D unclear. This CDR3 contains 16 residues. CDR1 is MGHRA, CDR2 YSYEKL, per germline. V gave up 4 bases and J gave up 3 bases, with 15 bases separating them. The CDR3 nucleotides read TGCGCCAGCAGCCCACAACTAGGGTGGGCTAATGAAAAACTGTTTTTT. Encoded protein: CASSPQLGWANEKLFF.